This T cell receptor beta chain was identified in a study of blood T cells in healthy people across ages (dated by TCRdb to between 2014 and 2017). The study in broad terms: In model experiments, roughly one uniquely barcoded TCR beta cDNA molecule per two T cells was captured by template switching. Age-related changes in TCR beta repertoire diversity were measured in the study by deep sequencing normalized with unique cDNA molecular identifiers. The donors were divided into four age groups: young (average 16 years), middle-aged (roughly 42), aged (approximately 62) and long-lived (around 80). To avoid experimental bias, donors of different ages were distributed randomly across sequencing lanes. The study analyzed two additional independent replicas of 1 million unique cDNA reads from the same blood draw for two donors, one aged 18 to 29 and one aged 80 or older.

Library construction relied on 5' RACE. Sequencing relied on an Illumina HiSeq 2500. A second PCR of roughly 6 to 11 cycles was run with a J-beta primer mix and a sample-barcoded 5' primer. A unique molecular identifier was introduced onto each TCR beta cDNA molecule by a template-switch 5' adaptor carrying 12 random nucleotides. At least 3 million CDR3-containing paired-end reads were obtained from each sample. All of the RNA was converted into first-strand cDNA using the Mint cDNA synthesis kit, with a TRBC-specific oligonucleotide serving as the primer. Following uracil-DNA glycosylase treatment, all cDNA underwent a first 18-cycle PCR with the universal primers M1SS and BC2_uni_R. Per the source publication's procedure: For normalization, 1 million high-quality reads were randomly selected from each sample, with every read carrying a distinct molecular identifier. Reads with shared molecular identifiers were discarded instead of being binned into consensus sequences. MiTCR, with a Q25 quality threshold and the strictest error-elimination algorithm, was used for CDR3 identification, clonotype clustering and error correction. Lower-bound total TCR beta diversity was estimated with a nonparametric unseen species model using Euler transformation. The public reads were reprocessed in TCRdb via fastp at Q25 and MiXCR, keeping in-frame beta chains. CDR3 protein sequences are deduplicated, and each keeps its most common genes and DNA. The V and J calls, along with clone size, are taken from TCRdb and not from the paper's own processing. This sample is represented by 700,000 or so distinct CDR3 sequences; 22% of them were singletons. Jointly, the top ten make up about 22% of the sample.

General study outcomes and caveats: Because the CMV infection status of the donors was unknown, age-related changes in expanded clonotypes may potentially have been confounded. As age increased, observed TCR beta diversity per million T cells dropped in a roughly linear way, and a significant reduction was already evident by age 40. Bulk unsorted PBMC profiling prevented conclusive comparison of naive and antigen-experienced compartments. Estimates of total diversity from one million sequenced T cells were regarded as lower bounds and underestimates. The percentage of naive T cells measured by flow cytometry correlated strongly with observed TCR beta diversity. Compared with the aged group, the long-lived group had more naive CD4+ T cells, fewer expanded clones and increased TCR diversity, suggesting age selection.

Sequences SGHAT (CDR1) and FQDESV (CDR2) are obtained from the germline V gene (reference sequence). The CDR3 starts with the cysteine, ends with the phenylalanine, and has 14 residues. Solely the CDR3 DNA is kept, with 42 bases framed from the first base. The donors were around 39 Caucasian individuals from Russia, aged about 6 to 100 years, who were systemically healthy. Around 10 milliliters of peripheral blood were drawn from each donor into EDTA-treated Vacutainer tubes. PBMCs were isolated by Ficoll-Paque density-gradient centrifugation, with at least 6 million obtained per sample. Total RNA was extracted from PBMCs with Trizol reagent, with at least 6 micrograms obtained per sample. For every donor, flow cytometry on a PBMC aliquot measured the percentage of naive CD45RAhigh/CD27high T cells. This clonotype was observed a few times. It has no known antigen specificity. Relative to the germline gene, one junction end is altered; a read error may explain this.

The specimen was blood. The clonotype originates from a man aged 65 to 85 in good health. The chain is encoded by TRBV11-1 joined to TRBJ2-1; a weak D assignment points to TRBD2 (5 bases agree). The nucleotide sequence reads TGTGCCAGCAGGCGGAGAGGGATACAAGAGACCCGGTACTTC. Its product reads: CASRRRGIQETRYF.